A selection of T cell receptor beta chains follows, all from one sample in a study of response to subunit inactivated influenza vaccine. TCRdb re-called the RT-PCR reads with MiXCR, one entry per CDR3 protein. The data contain 550,000 to 650,000 distinct CDR3 sequences, approximately 10% of them singletons. The sequencing used PBMCs from blood, collected on the day of vaccination. The source is a man aged 50 or older who received an inactivated influenza vaccine. The conserved cysteine and the conserved F or W are not part of the CDR3 here. The D gene is left open where the match is weak.

V	D	J	CDR3
TRBV6-5	TRBD1	TRBJ2-3	ASSYLLGTGSTDTQY
TRBV20-1	.	TRBJ2-7	SAPTPAAYEQY
TRBV5-5	TRBD1	TRBJ2-7	ASSVGQGIYEQY
TRBV10-3	TRBD2	TRBJ2-5	AISNTSGQEETQY
TRBV9	.	TRBJ2-3	ASSVRHTDTQY
TRBV29-1	.	TRBJ1-4	SVVLIGRGKEKLF
TRBV7-2	.	TRBJ2-5	ASSWGQETQY
TRBV3-1	TRBD1	TRBJ2-5	ASSRLTGMEEKTQY
TRBV15	TRBD2	TRBJ2-1	ATSRDPTSGAHTYNEQF
TRBV28	.	TRBJ2-5	ASSLIFGSRRGETQY
TRBV7-2	TRBD1	TRBJ1-5	ASSLRGQANQPQH
TRBV9	.	TRBJ2-5	ASSVATSETQY
TRBV6-1	.	TRBJ1-5	ASSPRGFYQPQH
TRBV25-1	TRBD1	TRBJ2-7	ASSPSDREGYEQY
TRBV2	.	TRBJ2-3	ASSEEPLSTDTQY
TRBV5-1	.	TRBJ2-4	ASSLEEDWTLRNIQY
TRBV20-1	.	TRBJ2-4	SARGQGEPKHIQY
TRBV5-1	.	TRBJ2-5	ASSLAASPRQETQY
TRBV19	.	TRBJ2-1	ASTSLGEVNEQF
TRBV15	.	TRBJ1-3	ATSRPGTGGNTIY
TRBV2	.	TRBJ2-5	ASSEARGMQTQY
TRBV28	TRBD2	TRBJ2-5	ATTTLPSGRAGETQY
TRBV4-2	TRBD2	TRBJ2-1	ASSSGLAGVDEQF
TRBV20-1	TRBD2	TRBJ2-3	SGRAGALADTQY
TRBV27	.	TRBJ1-2	ASSLSGVSNYGYT
TRBV6-2/TRBV6-3	TRBD1	TRBJ1-1	ASSIGQGITEAF
TRBV2	.	TRBJ1-2	ASSEAGYGYT
TRBV27	.	TRBJ2-7	ASSSLAMASYEQY
TRBV4-2	.	TRBJ2-7	ASSQGPQGLFSYEQY
TRBV6-5	.	TRBJ2-1	ASSYSSISSDEQF
TRBV7-2	TRBD2	TRBJ2-7	ASSLVGGVSSYEQY
TRBV4-3	TRBD2	TRBJ2-2	ASSQGSGRGTGELF
TRBV4-1	TRBD1	TRBJ2-4	ASSNLVRDSKNIQY
TRBV14	TRBD1	TRBJ1-1	ASSVPGQVAEAF
TRBV6-2/TRBV6-3	.	TRBJ1-2	ASRTGPTGYT
TRBV12-3/TRBV12-4	TRBD2	TRBJ2-5	ASSPPGLADQETQY
TRBV4-2	TRBD1	TRBJ2-5	ASSQRGDREKETQY
TRBV20-1	.	TRBJ1-3	SAPDSSGNTIY
TRBV27	TRBD1	TRBJ2-1	ASSPTGGYNEQF
TRBV4-1	.	TRBJ2-1	ASSQVVGVREQF
TRBV3-1	.	TRBJ2-1	ASSQEGGAGANEQF
TRBV9	TRBD1	TRBJ2-1	ASSIQGSSYNEQF